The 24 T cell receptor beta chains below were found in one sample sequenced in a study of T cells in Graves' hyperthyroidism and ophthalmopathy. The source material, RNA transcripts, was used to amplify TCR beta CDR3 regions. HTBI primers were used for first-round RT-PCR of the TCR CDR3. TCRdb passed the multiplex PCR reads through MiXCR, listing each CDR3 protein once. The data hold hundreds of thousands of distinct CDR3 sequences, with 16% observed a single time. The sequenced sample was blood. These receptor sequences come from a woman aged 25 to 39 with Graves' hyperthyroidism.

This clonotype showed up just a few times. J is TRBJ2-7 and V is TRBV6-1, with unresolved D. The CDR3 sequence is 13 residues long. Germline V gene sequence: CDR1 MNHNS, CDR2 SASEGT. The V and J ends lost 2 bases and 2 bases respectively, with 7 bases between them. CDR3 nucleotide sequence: TGTGCCAGCAGTGAATACAGCCCCTACGAGCAGTACTTC. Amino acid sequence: CASSEYSPYEQYF.

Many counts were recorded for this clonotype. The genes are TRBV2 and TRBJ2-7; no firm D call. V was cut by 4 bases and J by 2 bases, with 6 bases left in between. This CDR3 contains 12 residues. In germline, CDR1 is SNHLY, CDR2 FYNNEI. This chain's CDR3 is CASSAVAYEQYF. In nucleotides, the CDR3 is TGTGCCAGCAGTGCGGTCGCCTACGAGCAGTACTTC.

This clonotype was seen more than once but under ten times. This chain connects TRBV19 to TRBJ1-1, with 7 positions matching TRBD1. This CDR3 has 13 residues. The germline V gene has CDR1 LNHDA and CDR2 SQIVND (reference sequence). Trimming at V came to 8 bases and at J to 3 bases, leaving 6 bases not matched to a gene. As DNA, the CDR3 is TGTGCCAGTTCCAGGGGGTTGGACACTGAAGCTTTCTTT. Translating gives CASSRGLDTEAFF.

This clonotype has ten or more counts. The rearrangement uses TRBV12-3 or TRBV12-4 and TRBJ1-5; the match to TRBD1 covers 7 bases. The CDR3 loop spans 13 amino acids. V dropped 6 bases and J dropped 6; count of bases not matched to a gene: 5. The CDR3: CASSRQGFQPQHF. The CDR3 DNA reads TGTGCCAGCAGCAGACAGGGTTTTCAGCCCCAGCATTTT.

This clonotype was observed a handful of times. For the CDR3, the DNA is TGTGCCAGCAACGCCCGACAGGGCACAGATACGCAGTATTTT. It specifies CASNARQGTDTQYF. V is TRBV9 and J is TRBJ2-3; D might be TRBD1 (6 bases). The length of the CDR3 is 14 residues. The V gene lost 6 bases and the J gene lost 1 base, with 12 bases spanning the gap. Germline V gene lookup returns CDR1 SGDLS and CDR2 YYNGEE.

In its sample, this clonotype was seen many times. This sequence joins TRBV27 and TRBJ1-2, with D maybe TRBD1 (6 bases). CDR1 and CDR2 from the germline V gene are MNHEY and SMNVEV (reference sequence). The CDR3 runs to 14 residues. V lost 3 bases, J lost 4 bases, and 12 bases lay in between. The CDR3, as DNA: TGTGCCAGCAGTTTCGGGGGCTCTGGCTATGGCTACACCTTC. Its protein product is CASSFGGSGYGYTF.

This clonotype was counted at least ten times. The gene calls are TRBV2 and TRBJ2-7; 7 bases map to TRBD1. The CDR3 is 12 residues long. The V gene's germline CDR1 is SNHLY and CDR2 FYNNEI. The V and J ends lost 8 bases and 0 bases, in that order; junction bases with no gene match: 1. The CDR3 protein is CASGTDSYEQYF. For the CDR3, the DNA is TGTGCCAGCGGGACAGACTCCTACGAGCAGTACTTC.

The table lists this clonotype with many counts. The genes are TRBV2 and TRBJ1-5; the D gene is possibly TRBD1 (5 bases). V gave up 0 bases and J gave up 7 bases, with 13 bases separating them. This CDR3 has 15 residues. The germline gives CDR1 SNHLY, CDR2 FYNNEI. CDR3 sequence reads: CASSEALGGYQPQHF. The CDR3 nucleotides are TGTGCCAGCAGTGAAGCGCTCGGGGGTTACCAGCCCCAGCATTTT.

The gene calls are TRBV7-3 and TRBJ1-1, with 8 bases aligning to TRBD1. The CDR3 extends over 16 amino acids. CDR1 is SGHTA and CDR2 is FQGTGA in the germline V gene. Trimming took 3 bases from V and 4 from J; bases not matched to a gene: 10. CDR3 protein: CASSFTGGGGFTEAFF. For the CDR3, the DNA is TGTGCCAGCAGCTTCACAGGGGGAGGGGGGTTCACTGAAGCTTTCTTT.

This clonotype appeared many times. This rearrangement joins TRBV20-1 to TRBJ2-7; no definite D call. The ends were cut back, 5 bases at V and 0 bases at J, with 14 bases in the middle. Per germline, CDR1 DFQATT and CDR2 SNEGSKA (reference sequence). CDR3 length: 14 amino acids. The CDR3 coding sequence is TGCAGTGCTGTTGACACCAGGAGCTCCTACGAGCAGTACTTC. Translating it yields CSAVDTRSSYEQYF.

CDR3 protein: CAWKQGGSNQPQHF. The CDR3, as DNA: TGTGCCTGGAAACAGGGAGGAAGCAATCAGCCCCAGCATTTT. V and J are TRBV30 and TRBJ1-5; D possibly corresponds to TRBD1 (6 bases). Trimming cost V 4 bases and J 1 base, with 11 bases left between them. There are 14 residues in the CDR3. CDR1 is GTSNPN, CDR2 SVGIG, per germline (reference sequence).

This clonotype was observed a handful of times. Here the CDR3 reads CASSARGSYGYTF. The CDR3 coding sequence is TGTGCCAGCAGCGCCAGGGGCTCCTATGGCTACACCTTC. J is TRBJ1-2 and V is TRBV9; tentatively, D is TRBD1 (6 bases). Germline V gene data show CDR1 as SGDLS and CDR2 as YYNGEE. The CDR3 loop spans 13 amino acids. V shed 3 bases and J shed 4 bases, with 10 bases lying between them.

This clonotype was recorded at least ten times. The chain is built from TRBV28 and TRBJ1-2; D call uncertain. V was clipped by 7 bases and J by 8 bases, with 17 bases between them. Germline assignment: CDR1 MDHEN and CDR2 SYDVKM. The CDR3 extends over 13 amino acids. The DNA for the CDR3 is TGTGCCAGCATCTCACCGGGGAGAGGAGGCTACACCTTC. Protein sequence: CASISPGRGGYTF.

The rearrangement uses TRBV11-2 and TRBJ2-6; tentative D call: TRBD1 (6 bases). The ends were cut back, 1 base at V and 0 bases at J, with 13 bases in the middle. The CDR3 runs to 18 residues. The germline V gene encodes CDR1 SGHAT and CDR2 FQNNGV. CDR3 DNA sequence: TGTGCCAGCAGCTTAGTTGGACAGAGACTCTCTGGGGCCAACGTCCTGACTTTC. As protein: CASSLVGQRLSGANVLTF.

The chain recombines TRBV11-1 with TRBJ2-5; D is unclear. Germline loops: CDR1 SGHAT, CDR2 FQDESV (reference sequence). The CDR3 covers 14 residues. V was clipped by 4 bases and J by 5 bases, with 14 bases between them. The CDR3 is CASSSTSSKETQYF. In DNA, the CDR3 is TGTGCCAGCAGCTCCACCTCTTCAAAGGAGACCCAGTACTTC.

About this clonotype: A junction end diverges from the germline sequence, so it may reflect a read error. CDR3 nucleotides: TGCGCCAGCAGCTTGAGCGGACAGAGCACAGATACGCAGTATTTT. Translation: CASSLSGQSTDTQYF. The chain is built from TRBV3-1 and TRBJ2-3; tentative D call: TRBD1 (6 bases). The CDR3 sequence is 15 residues long. CDR1 and CDR2 (germline): LGHDT, YNNKEL (reference sequence).

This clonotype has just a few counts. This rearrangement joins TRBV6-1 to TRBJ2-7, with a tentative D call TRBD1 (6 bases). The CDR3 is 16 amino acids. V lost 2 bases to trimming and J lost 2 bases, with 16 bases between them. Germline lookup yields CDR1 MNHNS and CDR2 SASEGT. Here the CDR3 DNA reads TGTGCCAGCAGTGAATGGGGCCAGGGGTCTACCTACGAGCAGTACTTC. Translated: CASSEWGQGSTYEQYF.

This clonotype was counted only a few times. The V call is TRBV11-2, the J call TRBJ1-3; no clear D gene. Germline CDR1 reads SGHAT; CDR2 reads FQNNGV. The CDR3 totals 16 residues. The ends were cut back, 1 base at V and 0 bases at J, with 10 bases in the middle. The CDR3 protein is CASSLGALLSGNTIYF. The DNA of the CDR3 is TGTGCCAGCAGCTTAGGCGCATTACTCTCTGGAAACACCATATATTTT.

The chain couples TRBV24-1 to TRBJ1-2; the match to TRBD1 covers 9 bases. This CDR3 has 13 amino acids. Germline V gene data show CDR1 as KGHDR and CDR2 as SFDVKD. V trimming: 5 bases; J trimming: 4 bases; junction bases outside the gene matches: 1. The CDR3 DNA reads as TGTGCCACCAGTGCGACAGGGGGCTATGGCTACACCTTC. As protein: CATSATGGYGYTF.

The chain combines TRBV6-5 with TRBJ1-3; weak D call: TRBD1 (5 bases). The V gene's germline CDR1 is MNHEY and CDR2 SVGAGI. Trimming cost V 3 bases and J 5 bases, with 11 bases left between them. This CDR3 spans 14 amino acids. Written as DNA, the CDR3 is TGTGCCAGCAGTTATTCGCAGGGCCGAAACACCATATATTTT. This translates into CASSYSQGRNTIYF.

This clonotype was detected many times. CDR3 bases: TGTGCCACCAGTGATAACCCGGGACTAGCGCCCAATGAGCAGTTCTTC. It translates to CATSDNPGLAPNEQFF. The chain uses TRBV24-1 and TRBJ2-1; 10 nucleotides align to TRBD2. V was pared by 3 bases and J by 6 bases, with 7 bases of the junction left unmatched. The CDR3 runs 16 residues. The germline V gene has CDR1 KGHDR and CDR2 SFDVKD.

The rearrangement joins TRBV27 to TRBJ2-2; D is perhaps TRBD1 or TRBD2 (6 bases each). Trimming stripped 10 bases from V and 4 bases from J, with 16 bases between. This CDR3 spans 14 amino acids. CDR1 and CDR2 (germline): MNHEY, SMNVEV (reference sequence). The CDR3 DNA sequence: TGTGCCAAAGGGGGAGGTAGTGGCACCGGGGAGCTGTTTTTT. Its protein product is CAKGGGSGTGELFF.

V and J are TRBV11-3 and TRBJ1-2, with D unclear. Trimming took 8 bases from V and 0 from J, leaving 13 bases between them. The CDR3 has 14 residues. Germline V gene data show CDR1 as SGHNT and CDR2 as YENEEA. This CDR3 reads CASSIGRSNYGYTF. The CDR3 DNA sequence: TGTGCCAGCTCCATCGGACGGTCTAACTATGGCTACACCTTC.

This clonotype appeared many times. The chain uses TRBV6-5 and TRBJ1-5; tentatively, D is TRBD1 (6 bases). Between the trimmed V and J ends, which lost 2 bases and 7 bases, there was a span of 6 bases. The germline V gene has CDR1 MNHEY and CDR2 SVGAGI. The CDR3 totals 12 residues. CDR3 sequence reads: CASSYGTQPQHF. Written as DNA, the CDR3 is TGTGCCAGCAGTTACGGGACACAGCCCCAGCATTTT.